In this sample, the clone carrying this TCR beta chain turned up a few times. Its target is unknown. 5'RACE with constant-segment primers yielded barcoded, UMI-tagged TCR alpha and TCR beta cDNA libraries. TCRdb re-called the 5' RACE reads through MiXCR, storing one row per CDR3 protein. The data show some 450,000 distinct CDR3 sequences, about 19% seen once. The germline V gene has CDR1 MNHEY and CDR2 SVGEGT. There are 16 residues in the CDR3. The ends were cut back, 0 bases at V and 9 bases at J, with 21 bases in the middle. This record comes from a study of T-cell memory formation after mild COVID-19. Looking at the study overall: Among the donors, TCR clusters were largely specific to each donor.

General study findings and limits: Some clones that responded turned up in pre-infection memory, which suggests that cross-reactive memory joined in.

This rearrangement joins TRBV6-2 or TRBV6-3 to TRBJ2-7, with D maybe TRBD1 (6 bases). Material: PBMCs or a T cell subset sorted from them (not recorded which). This TCR was sampled from an adult woman who had mild COVID-19 (a few samples of this study predate the infection). Cell type and time point are not known. CDR3 amino acids: CASSYSDTGFRQPQYF. The DNA of the CDR3 is TGTGCCAGCAGTTACTCTGATACAGGGTTCCGGCAGCCGCAGTACTTC.